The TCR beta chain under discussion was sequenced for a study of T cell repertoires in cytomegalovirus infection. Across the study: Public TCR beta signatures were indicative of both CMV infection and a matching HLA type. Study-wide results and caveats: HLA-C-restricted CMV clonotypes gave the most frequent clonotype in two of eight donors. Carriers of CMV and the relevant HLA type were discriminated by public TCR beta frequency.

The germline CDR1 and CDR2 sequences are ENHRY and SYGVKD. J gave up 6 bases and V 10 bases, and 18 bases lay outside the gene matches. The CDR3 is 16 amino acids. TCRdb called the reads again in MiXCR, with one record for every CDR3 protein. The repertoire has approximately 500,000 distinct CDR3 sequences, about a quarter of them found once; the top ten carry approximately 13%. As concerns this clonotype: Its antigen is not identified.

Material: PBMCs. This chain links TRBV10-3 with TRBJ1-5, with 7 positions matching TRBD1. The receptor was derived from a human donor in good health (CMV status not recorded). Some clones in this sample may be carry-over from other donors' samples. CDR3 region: CATRDSSTVSGQPQHF. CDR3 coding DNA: TGTGCCACTAGGGACAGTTCGACAGTTAGTGGTCAGCCCCAGCATTTT.